These 5 T cell receptor beta chains came from one sample sequenced in a study of T cells in Graves' hyperthyroidism and ophthalmopathy. The TCR beta CDR3 regions underwent amplification using RNA transcripts as the source. HTBI primers were the set used in a first-round RT-PCR of the TCR CDR3. MiXCR, run by TCRdb on the multiplex PCR reads, gives a single entry per CDR3 protein. In the table there are around 450,000 distinct CDR3 sequences, approximately 15% of which are singletons. Sequencing input: blood. The source is a woman in her late teens or twenties with Graves' hyperthyroidism.

This clonotype has a handful of counts. This sequence joins TRBV29-1 and TRBJ2-4; perhaps TRBD2 as D (5 bases). Trimming pared 1 base from V and 1 base from J, leaving 5 bases between. Germline V gene data show CDR1 as SQVTM and CDR2 as ANQGSEA. There are 13 residues in the CDR3. The CDR3 loop reads CSVEAGAKNIQYF. CDR3 in DNA: TGCAGCGTTGAAGCGGGGGCCAAAAACATTCAGTACTTC.

This clonotype was seen ten or more times. In DNA, the CDR3 is TGTGCCAGCAGCCGCCTGGACAGTCGCTATGGCTACACCTTC. This codes for CASSRLDSRYGYTF. This chain links TRBV6-1 with TRBJ1-2; a weak D match, TRBD1 (6 bases). Trimming cost V 6 bases and J 4 bases, with 15 bases left between them. The V gene's germline CDR1 is MNHNS and CDR2 SASEGT. The CDR3 is 14 amino acids.

At least ten counts were recorded for this clonotype. The rearrangement uses TRBV5-1 and TRBJ2-6; 8 bases match TRBD2. Germline V gene lookup returns CDR1 SGHRS and CDR2 YFSETQ. V was pared by 7 bases and J by 0 bases, with 15 bases of the junction left unmatched. The CDR3 is made up of 19 amino acids. The DNA for the CDR3 is TGCGCCAGCCGACATTTGGGCGCGGGGGGTACCTCTGGGGCCAACGTCCTGACTTTC. Translation gives CASRHLGAGGTSGANVLTF.

This clonotype was recorded at least ten times. The DNA for the CDR3 is TGTGCCAGCAGCTTAGCGCTCGGACAGCCCCAGCATTTT. Translation gives CASSLALGQPQHF. The V call is TRBV7-9, the J call TRBJ1-5; no reliable D call. Germline V gives CDR1 SEHNR, CDR2 FQNEAQ (reference sequence). This CDR3 has 13 residues. V was pared by 0 bases and J by 7 bases, with 7 bases between. The whole variable domain, remainder taken from reference TRBV7-9 and TRBJ1-5, is DTGVSQNPRHKITKRGQNVTFRCDPISEHNRLYWYRQTLGQGPEFLTYFQNEAQLEKSRLLSDRFSAERPKGSFSTLEIQRTEQGDSAMYLCASSLALGQPQHFGDGTRLSIL.

The table lists this clonotype with many counts. The chain recombines TRBV27 with TRBJ1-2; the D gene is possibly TRBD1 (6 bases). Germline assignment: CDR1 MNHEY and CDR2 SMNVEV (reference sequence). This CDR3 is built from 13 residues. The V end lost 5 bases, the J end lost 8 bases, and 15 bases lay between the germline ends. DNA for the CDR3: TGTGCCAGCAGTGCTACAGGGAAGGGAGGCTACACCTTC. This translates into CASSATGKGGYTF.